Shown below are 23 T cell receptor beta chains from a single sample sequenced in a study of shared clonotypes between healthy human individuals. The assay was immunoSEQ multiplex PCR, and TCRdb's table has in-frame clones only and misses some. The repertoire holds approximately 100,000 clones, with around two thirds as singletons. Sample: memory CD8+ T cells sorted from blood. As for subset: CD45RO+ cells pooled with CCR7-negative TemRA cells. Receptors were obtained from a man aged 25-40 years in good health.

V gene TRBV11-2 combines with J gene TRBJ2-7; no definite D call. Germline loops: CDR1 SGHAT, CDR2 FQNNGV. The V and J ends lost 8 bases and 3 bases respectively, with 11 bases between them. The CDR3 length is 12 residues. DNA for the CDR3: TGTGCCAGCGGATGGAATGACTACGAGCAGTACTTC. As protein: CASGWNDYEQYF.

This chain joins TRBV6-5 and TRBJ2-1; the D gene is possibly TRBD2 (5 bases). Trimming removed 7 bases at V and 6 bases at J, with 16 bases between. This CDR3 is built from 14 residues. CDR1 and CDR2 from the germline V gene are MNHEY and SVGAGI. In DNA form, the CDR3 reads TGTGCCAGCACTGGACCCGGGGAGAGCAATGAGCAGTTCTTC. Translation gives CASTGPGESNEQFF.

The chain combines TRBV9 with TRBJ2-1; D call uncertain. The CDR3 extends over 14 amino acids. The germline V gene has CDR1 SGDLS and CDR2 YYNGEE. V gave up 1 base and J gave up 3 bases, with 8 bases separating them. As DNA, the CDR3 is TGTGCCAGCAGCGTACACGGAAACTACAATGAGCAGTTCTTC. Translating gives CASSVHGNYNEQFF.

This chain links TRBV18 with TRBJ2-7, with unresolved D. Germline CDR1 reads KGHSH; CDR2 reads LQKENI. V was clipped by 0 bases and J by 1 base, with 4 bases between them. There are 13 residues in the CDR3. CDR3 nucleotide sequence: TGTGCCAGCTCACCACCGGCGTCCTACGAGCAGTACTTC. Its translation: CASSPPASYEQYF.

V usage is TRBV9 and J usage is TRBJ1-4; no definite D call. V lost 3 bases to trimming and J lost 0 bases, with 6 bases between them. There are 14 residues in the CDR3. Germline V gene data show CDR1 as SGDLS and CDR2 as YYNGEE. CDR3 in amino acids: CASSGGTTNEKLFF. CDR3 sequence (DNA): TGTGCCAGCAGCGGGGGAACAACTAATGAAAAACTGTTTTTT.

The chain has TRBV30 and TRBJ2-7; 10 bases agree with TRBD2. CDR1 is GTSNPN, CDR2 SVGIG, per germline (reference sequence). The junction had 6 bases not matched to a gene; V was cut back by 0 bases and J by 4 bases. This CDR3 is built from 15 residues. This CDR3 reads CAWSVRSSGRYEQYF. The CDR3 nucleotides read TGTGCCTGGAGTGTACGGAGTAGCGGGAGGTACGAGCAGTACTTC.

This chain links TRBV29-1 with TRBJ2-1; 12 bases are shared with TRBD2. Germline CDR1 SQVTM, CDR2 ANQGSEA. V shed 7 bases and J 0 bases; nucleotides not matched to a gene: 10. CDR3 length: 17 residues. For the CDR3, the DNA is TGCAGCGCCCCTAGCGGGAGGGCACGGAGCTCCTACAATGAGCAGTTCTTC. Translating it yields CSAPSGRARSSYNEQFF.

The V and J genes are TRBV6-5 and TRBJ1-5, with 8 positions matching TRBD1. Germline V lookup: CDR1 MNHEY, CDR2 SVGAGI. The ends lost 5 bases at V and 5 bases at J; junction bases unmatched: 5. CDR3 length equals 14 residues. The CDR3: CASSPTGAYQPQHF. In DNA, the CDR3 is TGTGCCAGCAGTCCGACAGGGGCTTATCAGCCCCAGCATTTT.

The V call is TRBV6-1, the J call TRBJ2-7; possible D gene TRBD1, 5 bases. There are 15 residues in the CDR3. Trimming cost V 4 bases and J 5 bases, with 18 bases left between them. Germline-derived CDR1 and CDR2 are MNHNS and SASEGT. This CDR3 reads CASSAQGFSLDEQYF. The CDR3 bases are TGTGCCAGCAGTGCGCAGGGTTTTTCACTCGACGAGCAGTACTTC.

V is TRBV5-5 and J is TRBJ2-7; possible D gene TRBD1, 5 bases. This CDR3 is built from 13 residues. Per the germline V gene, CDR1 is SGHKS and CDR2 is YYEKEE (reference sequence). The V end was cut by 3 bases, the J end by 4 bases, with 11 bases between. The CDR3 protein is CASSWGSDYEQYF. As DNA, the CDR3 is TGTGCCAGCAGCTGGGGCAGTGATTACGAGCAGTACTTC.

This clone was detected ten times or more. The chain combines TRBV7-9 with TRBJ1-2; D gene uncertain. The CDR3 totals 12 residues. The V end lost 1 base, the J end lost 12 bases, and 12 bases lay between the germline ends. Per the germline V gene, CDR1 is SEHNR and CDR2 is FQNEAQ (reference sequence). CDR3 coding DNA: TGTGCCAGCAGCTTAGGGACCGGAGGGAACACCTTC. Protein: CASSLGTGGNTF.

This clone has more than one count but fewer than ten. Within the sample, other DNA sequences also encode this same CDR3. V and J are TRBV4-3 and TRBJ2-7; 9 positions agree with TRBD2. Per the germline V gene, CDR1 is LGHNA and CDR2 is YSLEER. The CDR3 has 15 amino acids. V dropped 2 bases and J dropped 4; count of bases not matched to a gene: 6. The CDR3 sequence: CASSQSSAGGYEQYF. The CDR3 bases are TGCGCCAGCAGCCAATCATCAGCGGGAGGATACGAGCAGTACTTC.

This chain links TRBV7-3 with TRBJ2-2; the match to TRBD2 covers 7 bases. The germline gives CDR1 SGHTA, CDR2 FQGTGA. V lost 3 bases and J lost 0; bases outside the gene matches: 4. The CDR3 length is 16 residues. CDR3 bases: TGTGCCAGCAGCTTGCCCAGCGGGGCGAACACCGGGGAGCTGTTTTTT. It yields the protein CASSLPSGANTGELFF.

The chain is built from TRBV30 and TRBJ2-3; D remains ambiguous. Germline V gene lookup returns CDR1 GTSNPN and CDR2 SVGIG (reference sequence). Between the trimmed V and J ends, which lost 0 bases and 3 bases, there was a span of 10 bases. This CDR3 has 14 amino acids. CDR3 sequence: CAWSVLPGTDTQYF. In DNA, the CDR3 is TGTGCCTGGAGTGTACTACCAGGAACAGATACGCAGTATTTT. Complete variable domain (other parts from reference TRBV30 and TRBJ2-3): SQTIHQWPATLVQPVGSPLSLECTVEGTSNPNLYWYRQAAGRGLQLLFYSVGIGQISSEVPQNLSASRPQDRQFILSSKKLLLSDSGFYLCAWSVLPGTDTQYFGPGTRLTVL.

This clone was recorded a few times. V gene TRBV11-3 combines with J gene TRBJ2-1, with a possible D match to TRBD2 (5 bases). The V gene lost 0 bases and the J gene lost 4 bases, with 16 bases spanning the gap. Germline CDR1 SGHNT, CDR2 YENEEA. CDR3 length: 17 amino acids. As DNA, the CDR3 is TGTGCCAGCAGCTTAGATCCCTCTTCCGGGGTATACAATGAGCAGTTCTTC. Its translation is CASSLDPSSGVYNEQFF.

The CDR3 is CASSFSGTINQPQHF. As DNA, the CDR3 is TGTGCCAGCAGCTTCTCCGGGACCATCAATCAGCCCCAGCATTTT. The gene calls are TRBV25-1 and TRBJ1-5; perhaps TRBD1 as D (5 bases). The CDR3 covers 15 residues. With 6 bases removed from V and 3 bases from J, the gap between germline ends came to 15 bases. The germline V gene has CDR1 MGHDK and CDR2 SYGVNS. Based on the CDR3 plus reference TRBV25-1 and TRBJ1-5, the full variable domain is EADIYQTPRYLVIGTGKKITLECSQTMGHDKMYWYQQDPGMELHLIHYSYGVNSTEKGDLSSESTVSRIRTEHFPLTLESARPSHTSQYLCASSFSGTINQPQHFGDGTRLSIL.

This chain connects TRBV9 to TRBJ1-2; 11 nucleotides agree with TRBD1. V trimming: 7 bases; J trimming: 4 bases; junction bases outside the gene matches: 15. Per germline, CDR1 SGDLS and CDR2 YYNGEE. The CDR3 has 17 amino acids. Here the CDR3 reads CASSGTGGAPGIYGYTF. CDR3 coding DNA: TGTGCCAGCTCCGGGACAGGGGGAGCCCCAGGGATCTATGGCTACACCTTC.

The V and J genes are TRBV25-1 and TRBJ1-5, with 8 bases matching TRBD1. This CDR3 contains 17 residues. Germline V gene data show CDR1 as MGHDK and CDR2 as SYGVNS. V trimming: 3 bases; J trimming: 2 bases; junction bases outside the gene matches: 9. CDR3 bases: TGTGCCAGCAGTGACGATACAGGGGGTCAAGGCAATCAGCCCCAGCATTTT. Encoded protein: CASSDDTGGQGNQPQHF.

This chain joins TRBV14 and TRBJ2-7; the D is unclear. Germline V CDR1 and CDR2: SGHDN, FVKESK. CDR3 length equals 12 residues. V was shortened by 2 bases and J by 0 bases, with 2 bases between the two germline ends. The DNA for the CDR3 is TGTGCCAGCAGCCAACGCTCCTACGAGCAGTACTTC. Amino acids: CASSQRSYEQYF.

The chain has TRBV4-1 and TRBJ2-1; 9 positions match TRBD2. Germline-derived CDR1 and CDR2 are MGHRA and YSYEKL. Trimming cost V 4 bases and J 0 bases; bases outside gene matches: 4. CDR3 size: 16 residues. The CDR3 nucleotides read TGCGCCAGCAGCCCAGTTAGCGGGAGCTCCTACAATGAGCAGTTCTTC. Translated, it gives CASSPVSGSSYNEQFF.

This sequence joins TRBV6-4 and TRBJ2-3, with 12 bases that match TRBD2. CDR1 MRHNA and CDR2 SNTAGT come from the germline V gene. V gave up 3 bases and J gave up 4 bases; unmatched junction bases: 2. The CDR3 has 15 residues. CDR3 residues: CASSETSGSADTQYF. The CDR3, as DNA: TGTGCCAGCAGTGAGACTAGCGGGAGTGCAGATACGCAGTATTTT.

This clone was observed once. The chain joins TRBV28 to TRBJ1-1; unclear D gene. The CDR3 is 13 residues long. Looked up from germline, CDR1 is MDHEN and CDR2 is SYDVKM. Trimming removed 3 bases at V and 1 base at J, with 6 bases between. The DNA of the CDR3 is TGTGCCAGCAGTTTTTTGGCGAACACTGAAGCTTTCTTT. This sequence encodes CASSFLANTEAFF. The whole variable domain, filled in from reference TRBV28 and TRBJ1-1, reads DVKVTQSSRYLVKRTGEKVFLECVQDMDHENMFWYRQDPGLGLRLIYFSYDVKMKEKGDIPEGYSVSREKKERFSLILESASTNQTSMYLCASSFLANTEAFFGQGTRLTVV.

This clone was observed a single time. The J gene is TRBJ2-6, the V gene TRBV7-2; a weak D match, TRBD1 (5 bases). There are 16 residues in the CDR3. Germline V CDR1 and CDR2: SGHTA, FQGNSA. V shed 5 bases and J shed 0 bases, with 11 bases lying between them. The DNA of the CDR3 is TGTGCCAGCAGCACACAGGTCTCCTCTGGGGCCAACGTCCTGACTTTC. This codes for CASSTQVSSGANVLTF. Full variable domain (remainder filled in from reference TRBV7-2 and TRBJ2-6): GAGVSQSPSNKVTEKGKDVELRCDPISGHTALYWYRQSLGQGLEFLIYFQGNSAPDKSGLPSDRFSAERTGGSVSTLTIQRTQQEDSAVYLCASSTQVSSGANVLTFGAGSRLTVL.